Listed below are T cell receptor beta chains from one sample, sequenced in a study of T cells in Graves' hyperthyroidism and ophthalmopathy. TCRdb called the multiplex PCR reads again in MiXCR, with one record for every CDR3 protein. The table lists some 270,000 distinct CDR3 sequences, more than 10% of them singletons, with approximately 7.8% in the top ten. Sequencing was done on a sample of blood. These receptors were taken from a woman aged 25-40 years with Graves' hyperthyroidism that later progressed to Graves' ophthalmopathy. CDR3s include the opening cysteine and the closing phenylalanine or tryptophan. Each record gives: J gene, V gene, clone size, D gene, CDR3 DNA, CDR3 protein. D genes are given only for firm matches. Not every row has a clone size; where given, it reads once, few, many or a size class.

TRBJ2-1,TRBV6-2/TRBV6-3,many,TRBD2,TGTGCCAGCAACTCACTAGCGGAAGAGGAGCAGTTCTTC,CASNSLAEEEQFF
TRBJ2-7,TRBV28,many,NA,TGTGCCAGCAGTTTGGGGCAGGCGATCATCGAGCAGTACTTC,CASSLGQAIIEQYF
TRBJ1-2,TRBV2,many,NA,TGTGCCAGCAGTCCCACGGGGAATCGTCTTGGCTACACCTTC,CASSPTGNRLGYTF
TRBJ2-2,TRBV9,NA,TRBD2,TGTGCCAGCAGCCCTAATAGCGGGACGAACACCGGGGAGCTGTTTTTT,CASSPNSGTNTGELFF
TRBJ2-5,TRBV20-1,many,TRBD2,TGCAGTGCCCCGGAGGTACTAGCGGAAGAGACCCAGTACTTC,CSAPEVLAEETQYF
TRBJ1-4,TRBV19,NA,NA,TGTGCCAGTAGACCTTGGGGGCGGAGCGATGAAAAACTGTTTTTT,CASRPWGRSDEKLFF
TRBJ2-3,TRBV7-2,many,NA,TGTGCCAGCAGCTTAGAGAGGGCTAGCACAGATACGCAGTATTTT,CASSLERASTDTQYF
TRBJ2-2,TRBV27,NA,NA,TGTGCCAGCAGTCGATGGGCCGCGAACACCGGGGAGCTGTTTTTT,CASSRWAANTGELFF
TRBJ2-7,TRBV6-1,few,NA,TGTGCCAGCAGTCGCGCCGGGTTTGGGGAGCAGTACTTC,CASSRAGFGEQYF
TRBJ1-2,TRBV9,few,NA,TGTGCCAGCAGCTCCGATCCGGGAAATTATGGCTACACCTTC,CASSSDPGNYGYTF
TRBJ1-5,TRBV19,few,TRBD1,TGTGCCAGTAGTAAAGGGACAGGGGGCGCCCCGTGGCCCCAGCCCCAGCATTTT,CASSKGTGGAPWPQPQHF
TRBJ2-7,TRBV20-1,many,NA,TGCAGTGCTAGAGATGGGATAAGGGCCAACTACGAGCAGTACTTC,CSARDGIRANYEQYF
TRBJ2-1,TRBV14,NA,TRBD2,TGTGCCAGCAGCCAACCGGGACTAGCGGGATGGAATGAGCAGTTCTTC,CASSQPGLAGWNEQFF
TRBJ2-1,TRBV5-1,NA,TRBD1,TGCGCCAGCAGCCCGGGACAGCACAATGAGCAGTTCTTC,CASSPGQHNEQFF
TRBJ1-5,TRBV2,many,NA,TGTGCCAGCAGTGAATTGACCGCCAATCAGCCCCAGCATTTT,CASSELTANQPQHF
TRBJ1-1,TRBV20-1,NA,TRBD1,TGCAGTGCTAGATCGGACAGGGTGGACACTGAAGCTTTCTTT,CSARSDRVDTEAFF
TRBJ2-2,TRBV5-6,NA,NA,TGTGCCAGCAGCCCAATGTGGGGGTTTGATCCCGGGGAGCTGTTTTTT,CASSPMWGFDPGELFF
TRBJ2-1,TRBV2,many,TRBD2,TGTGCCAGCAGGAGACCTAGCGGGAGAGGTGTGGGCGGTGAGCAGTTCTTC,CASRRPSGRGVGGEQFF
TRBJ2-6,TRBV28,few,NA,TGTGCCACCCGTATCTTGGCGAACTCTGGGGCCAACGTCCTGACTTTC,CATRILANSGANVLTF
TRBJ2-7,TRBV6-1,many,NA,TGTGCCAGCAGGGACATAGAAATGAGCTACGAGCAGTACTTC,CASRDIEMSYEQYF
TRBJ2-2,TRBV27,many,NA,TGTGCCAGCAGCCTGGACAGGCCGGGGGTCGGGGAGCTGTTTTTT,CASSLDRPGVGELFF
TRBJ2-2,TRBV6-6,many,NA,TGTGCCAGCAGTTACAGGACAGTCAACACCGGGGAGCTGTTTTTT,CASSYRTVNTGELFF
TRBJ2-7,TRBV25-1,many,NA,TGTGCCAGCAGTGCGACAGCCTATTACGAGCAGTACTTC,CASSATAYYEQYF
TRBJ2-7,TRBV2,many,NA,TGTGCCAGCAGAATGCCAGTCGCCTACGAGCAGTACTTC,CASRMPVAYEQYF
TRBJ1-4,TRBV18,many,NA,TGTGCCAGCTCACCAGCATCCGGGGGCAGTGAAAAACTGTTTTTT,CASSPASGGSEKLFF
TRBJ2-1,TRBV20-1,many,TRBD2,TGCAGTGCTAGAATTAGCGGGAGGACTAGCAATGAGCAGTTCTTC,CSARISGRTSNEQFF
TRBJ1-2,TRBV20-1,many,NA,TGCAGTGCTAGAGTCCCAGGACGGACAAGGGATCACTATGGCTACACCTTC,CSARVPGRTRDHYGYTF
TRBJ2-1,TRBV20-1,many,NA,TGCAGTGCTAGAGCTACAGACCAGTACAATGAGCAGTTCTTC,CSARATDQYNEQFF
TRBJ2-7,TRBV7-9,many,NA,TGTGCCAGCAGCTTATCCCGGGACAAGGGAAAGAACGAGCAGTACTTC,CASSLSRDKGKNEQYF
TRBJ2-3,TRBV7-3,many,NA,TGTGCCAGCAGCTTAGGGGCGGGACCTAGAGATACGCAGTATTTT,CASSLGAGPRDTQYF
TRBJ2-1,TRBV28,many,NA,TGTGCCAGCAGTTCCCATGACTATGCCTACAATGAGCAGTTCTTC,CASSSHDYAYNEQFF
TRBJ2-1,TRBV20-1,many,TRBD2,TGCAGTGCTACATCTAGCGGGGCCCTCTCCTACAATGAGCAGTTCTTC,CSATSSGALSYNEQFF
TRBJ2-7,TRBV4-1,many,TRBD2,TGCGCCAGCAGCCAACGGACTAGCGGCTCCTACGAGCAGTACTTC,CASSQRTSGSYEQYF
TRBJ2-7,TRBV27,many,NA,TGTGCCAGCAGTCTCCGACATAACTACGAGCAGTACTTC,CASSLRHNYEQYF
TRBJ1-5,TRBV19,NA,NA,TGTGCCAGTAGTCTAGGGCGGGGGGTATTAAGCAATCAGCCCCAGCATTTT,CASSLGRGVLSNQPQHF
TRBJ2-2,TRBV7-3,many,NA,TGTGCCAGCAGCTTATCCCCTGGCACCGGGGAGCTGTTTTTT,CASSLSPGTGELFF
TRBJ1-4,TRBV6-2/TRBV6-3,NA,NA,TGTGCCAGCACCACAACTAATGAAAAACTGTTTTTT,CASTTTNEKLFF
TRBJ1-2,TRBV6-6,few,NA,TGTGCCAGCAGTTACGGAGCAGAAATTAACTATGGCTACACCTTC,CASSYGAEINYGYTF
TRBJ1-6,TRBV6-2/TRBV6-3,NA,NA,TGTGCCAGCAGTTACTCGCGGGTCGATAATTCACCCCTCCACTTT,CASSYSRVDNSPLHF
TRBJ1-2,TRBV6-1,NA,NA,TGTGCCAGCAGTACAGGGTCAGAAAGGGCCTTC,CASSTGSERAF
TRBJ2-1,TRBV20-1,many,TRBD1,TGCAGTGCTAGAATCGTGACAGGGTTTGTCGGTGAGCAGTTCTTC,CSARIVTGFVGEQFF
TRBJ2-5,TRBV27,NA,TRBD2,TGTGCCAGCAGTTTGCAAGCGGGAGGACAAGAGACCCAGTACTTC,CASSLQAGGQETQYF
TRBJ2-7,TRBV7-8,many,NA,TGTGCCAGCAGCCTTAACCCAGGGAGCGGGCAGTACTTC,CASSLNPGSGQYF
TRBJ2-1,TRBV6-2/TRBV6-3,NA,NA,TGTGCCAGCGGGTGGGGAAGAAATGAGCAGTTCTTC,CASGWGRNEQFF
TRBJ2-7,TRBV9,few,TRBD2,TGTGCCAGCAGCGCGGACCCCGGGACTAGCGGGAGGGAGGTTGACGAGCAGTACTTC,CASSADPGTSGREVDEQYF